Reported below is one T cell receptor (beta chain). Its cognate antigen is unknown. Clones were sequenced by immunoSEQ multiplex PCR, and TCRdb holds only the in-frame ones, with some missing. This sample yields around 100,000 clones, of which around 91% are seen a single time; approximately 0.16% belongs to the top ten. These data come from a study of OX40 agonist ivuxolimab in advanced cancers. The overall study: Prior checkpoint blockade (anti-PD-1, anti-PD-L1 or anti-CTLA-4) was permitted; under 50% had it.

This CDR3 is 12 amino acids long. The V end was cut by 2 bases, the J end by 9 bases, with 9 bases between. Germline CDR1 reads MNHEY; CDR2 reads SMNVEV (reference sequence). Study-level results: Expanded clones were, on average, more numerous in CD8+ T cells than in CD4+. A proportion of nonresponders additionally exhibited low normalized T-cell clonal expansion.

This receptor was taken from an adult with an advanced solid tumor such as melanoma, head and neck, liver or kidney cancer. Sequencing used CD4+ or CD8+ T cells sorted from blood, obtained in a trial of the OX40 agonist ivuxolimab. V and J are TRBV27 and TRBJ2-3; unclear D gene. The CDR3 region has the DNA TGTGCCAGCAGTTTACTTGGCAGGACGCAGTATTTT. Translated, it gives CASSLLGRTQYF.